The 7 T cell receptor beta chains below were found in one sample sequenced in a study of a mutant IDH1 vaccine in newly diagnosed glioma. Time point described: week 35, safety follow-up. Topical imiquimod accompanied each vaccine dose, which consisted of 300 ug of mutant IDH1 20-mer peptide. The data were produced by immunoSEQ multiplex PCR, yet TCRdb's version contains in-frame clones alone and is incomplete. The sample contains roughly 60,000 clones, roughly 80% of which appear only once. These receptors' targets are unknown. Specimen: PBMCs, collected from a glioma patient whose treatment included an IDH1 peptide vaccine. The source of these receptors is a man in his forties with glioma.

The V and J genes are TRBV4-3 and TRBJ1-2; tentatively, D is TRBD1 (5 bases). Trimming pared 0 bases from V and 4 bases from J, leaving 12 bases between. The CDR3 is 15 amino acids. In germline, CDR1 is LGHNA, CDR2 YSLEER. In nucleotides, the CDR3 is TGCGCCAGCAGCCAAGACGGGGGGAGTTCCTATGGCTACACCTTC. Translating gives CASSQDGGSSYGYTF.

The V gene is TRBV2, the J gene TRBJ2-5, with 8 bases identical to TRBD2. Germline V lookup: CDR1 SNHLY, CDR2 FYNNEI. The CDR3 consists of 15 residues. V shed 8 bases, J shed 5 bases, and the junction held 13 bases outside the gene matches. CDR3 DNA: TGTGCCAGCCTCGGGGGGGGACAATGGGCGGAGACCCAGTACTTC. Translation gives CASLGGGQWAETQYF.

This chain joins TRBV18 and TRBJ1-6; 8 bases align to TRBD1. V shed 6 bases, J shed 10 bases, and the junction held 5 bases outside the gene matches. This CDR3 region has 13 residues. Germline V gene data show CDR1 as KGHSH and CDR2 as LQKENI. The DNA of the CDR3 is TGTGCCAGCTCGCCCGACAGGGGATCACCCCTCCACTTT. This translates into CASSPDRGSPLHF.

J is TRBJ1-1 and V is TRBV5-8; D ambiguous. Trimming took off 4 bases at V and 5 bases at J, with 12 bases between the two ends. Germline V lookup: CDR1 SGHTS, CDR2 YDEGEE. The CDR3 totals 13 residues. The CDR3 DNA reads as TGTGCCAGCAGCCCTCGGGCCGGGACTGAAGCTTTCTTT. This encodes CASSPRAGTEAFF.

The chain links TRBV5-5 to TRBJ2-2; 7 nucleotides align to TRBD1. Germline loops: CDR1 SGHKS, CDR2 YYEKEE (reference sequence). Unmatched junction bases numbered 10, after V lost 4 bases and J lost 4 bases. This CDR3 comprises 16 residues. CDR3 loop: CASSLLDRAPTGELFF. The CDR3 bases are TGTGCCAGCAGCCTACTAGACAGGGCGCCCACCGGGGAGCTGTTTTTT.

The V and J genes are TRBV5-1 and TRBJ1-1; D uncertain. Germline CDR1 reads SGHRS; CDR2 reads YFSETQ. V lost 0 bases to trimming and J lost 3 bases, with 15 bases between them. This CDR3 has 16 residues. CDR3: CASSLALGGLHTEAFF. Written as DNA, the CDR3 is TGCGCCAGCAGCTTGGCCTTAGGAGGGTTGCACACTGAAGCTTTCTTT.

This chain uses TRBV29-1 with TRBJ1-1, with D tentatively TRBD1 (6 bases). Trimming left V 6 bases short and J 0 bases short, with 11 bases between. The CDR3 is 13 amino acids. CDR1 SQVTM and CDR2 ANQGSEA come from the germline V gene. The CDR3 spells CSVGGGMNTEAFF. The CDR3 DNA reads as TGCAGCGTAGGAGGGGGGATGAACACTGAAGCTTTCTTT.